The sample holds one count of the clone carrying this T cell receptor (beta chain). Per the original data handling: Reference gene primer amplification in the assay estimated nucleated cell counts. TCRdb's copy holds only in-frame clones and misses some; the assay was immunoSEQ multiplex PCR. The D gene and trimming were derived from the DNA, and the V and J assignments and clone size from that table. The sample holds approximately 310,000 clones; 70% to 90% are singletons and the top ten take under 2.5%. The length of the CDR3 is 14 residues. Trimming at V came to 5 bases and at J to 7 bases, leaving 5 bases not matched to a gene. Looked up from germline, CDR1 is SGHAT and CDR2 is FQNNGV. The source of the sample is a study of blood T cell repertoires in COVID-19. As for the study in general: The analysed material was cDNA or gDNA that came from T cells, B-cell-depleted T cells, or PBMCs.

Enrollees, about 18 to 89 years old, lived in approximately 25 US areas. Participants' own reports of clinical history determined their cohort assignment. V is TRBV11-2 and J is TRBJ1-4, with 9 bases aligning to TRBD1. This clonotype was obtained from a man aged 25-40 years who had recovered from COVID-19. The sample consisted of PBMCs or T cells enriched from blood (not recorded which). CDR3 residues: CASSQRQGVEKLFF. The CDR3 DNA is TGTGCCAGCAGCCAAAGACAGGGGGTTGAAAAACTGTTTTTT.